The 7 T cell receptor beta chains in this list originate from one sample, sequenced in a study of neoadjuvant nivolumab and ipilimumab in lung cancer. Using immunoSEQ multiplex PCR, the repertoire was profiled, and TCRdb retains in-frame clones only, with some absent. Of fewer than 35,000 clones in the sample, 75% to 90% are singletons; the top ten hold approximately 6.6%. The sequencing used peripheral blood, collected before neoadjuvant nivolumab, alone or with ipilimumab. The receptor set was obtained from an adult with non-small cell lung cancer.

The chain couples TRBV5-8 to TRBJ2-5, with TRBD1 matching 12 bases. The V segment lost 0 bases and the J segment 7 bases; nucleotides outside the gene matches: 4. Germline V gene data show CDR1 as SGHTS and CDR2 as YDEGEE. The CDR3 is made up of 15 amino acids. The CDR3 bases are TGTGCCAGCAGCTTGGGATGGGACAGGGGGCGGACCCAGTACTTC. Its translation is CASSLGWDRGRTQYF.

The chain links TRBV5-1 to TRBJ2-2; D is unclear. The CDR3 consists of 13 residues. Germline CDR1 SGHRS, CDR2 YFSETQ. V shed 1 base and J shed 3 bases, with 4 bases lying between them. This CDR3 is CASSLYYTGELFF. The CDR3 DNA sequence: TGCGCCAGCAGCTTGTATTACACCGGGGAGCTGTTTTTT.

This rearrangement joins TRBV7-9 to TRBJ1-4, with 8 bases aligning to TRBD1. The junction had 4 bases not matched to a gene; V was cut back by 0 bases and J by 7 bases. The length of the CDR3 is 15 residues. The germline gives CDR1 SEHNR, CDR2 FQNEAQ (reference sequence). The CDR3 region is CASSLAGQGAEKLFF. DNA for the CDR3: TGTGCCAGCAGCTTAGCCGGACAGGGTGCTGAAAAACTGTTTTTT. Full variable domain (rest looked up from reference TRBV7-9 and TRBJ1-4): DTGVSQNPRHKITKRGQNVTFRCDPISEHNRLYWYRQTLGQGPEFLTYFQNEAQLEKSRLLSDRFSAERPKGSFSTLEIQRTEQGDSAMYLCASSLAGQGAEKLFFGSGTQLSVL.

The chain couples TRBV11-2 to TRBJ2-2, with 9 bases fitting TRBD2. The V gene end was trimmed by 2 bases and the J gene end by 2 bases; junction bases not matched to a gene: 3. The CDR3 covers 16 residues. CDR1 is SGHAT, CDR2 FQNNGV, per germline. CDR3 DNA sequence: TGTGCCAGCAGCTTACAAGCGGGGGGAAACACCGGGGAGCTGTTTTTT. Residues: CASSLQAGGNTGELFF.

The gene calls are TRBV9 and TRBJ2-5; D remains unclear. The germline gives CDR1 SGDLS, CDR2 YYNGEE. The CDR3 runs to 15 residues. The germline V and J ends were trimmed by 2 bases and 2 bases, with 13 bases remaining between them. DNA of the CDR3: TGTGCCAGCAGCGTGGACCCGATCCCGCAAGAGACCCAGTACTTC. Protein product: CASSVDPIPQETQYF. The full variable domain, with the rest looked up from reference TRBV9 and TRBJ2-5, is DSGVTQTPKHLITATGQRVTLRCSPRSGDLSVYWYQQSLDQGLQFLIQYYNGEERAKGNILERFSAQQFPDLHSELNLSSLELGDSALYFCASSVDPIPQETQYFGPGTRLLVL.

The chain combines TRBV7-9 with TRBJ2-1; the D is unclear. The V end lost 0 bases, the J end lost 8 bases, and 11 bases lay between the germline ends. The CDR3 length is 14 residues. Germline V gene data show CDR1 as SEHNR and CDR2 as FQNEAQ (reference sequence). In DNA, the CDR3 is TGTGCCAGCAGCTTAGCGGGGTTAAGCGATGAGCAGTTCTTC. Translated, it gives CASSLAGLSDEQFF.

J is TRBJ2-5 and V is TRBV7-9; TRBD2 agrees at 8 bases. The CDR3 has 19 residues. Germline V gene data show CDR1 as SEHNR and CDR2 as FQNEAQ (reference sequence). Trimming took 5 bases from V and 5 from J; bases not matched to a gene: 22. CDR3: CASSGKGLAAGESEETQYF. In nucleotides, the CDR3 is TGTGCCAGCAGCGGTAAAGGGCTTGCAGCGGGGGAATCGGAGGAGACCCAGTACTTC.